One sample yielded the 8 T cell receptor beta chains listed below, sequenced in a study of blood T cell repertoires in COVID-19. The protocol was immunoSEQ multiplex PCR, while the TCRdb copy is restricted to in-frame clones and leaves out a portion. The table includes 90,000 or so clones, roughly 90% detected once. What was sequenced was peripheral blood. The receptors here all came from a man aged 60-69 years with COVID-19, enrolled during active disease.

The chain joins TRBV18 to TRBJ2-1, with D tentatively TRBD2 (5 bases). Trimming pared 6 bases from V and 8 bases from J, leaving 14 bases between. This CDR3 contains 13 residues. Germline V gene lookup returns CDR1 KGHSH and CDR2 LQKENI. This CDR3 reads CASSRAQRDEQFF. The CDR3 DNA follows: TGTGCCAGCTCGCGGGCCCAAAGGGATGAGCAGTTCTTC.

The chain is built from TRBV30 and TRBJ2-3; D is possibly TRBD2 (7 bases). V was shortened by 0 bases and J by 1 base, with 8 bases between the two germline ends. The CDR3 has 14 amino acids. Germline lookup yields CDR1 GTSNPN and CDR2 SVGIG (reference sequence). The CDR3 region is CAWSVGGGTDTQYF. For the CDR3, the DNA is TGTGCCTGGAGTGTAGGGGGGGGCACAGATACGCAGTATTTT.

V gene TRBV11-2 combines with J gene TRBJ1-2; 8 bases agree with TRBD1. There are 15 residues in the CDR3. The junction had 12 bases not matched to a gene; V was cut back by 5 bases and J by 7 bases. Germline lookup yields CDR1 SGHAT and CDR2 FQNNGV. CDR3 sequence (DNA): TGTGCCAGCAGCGAACCCGACAGGGGCGCGGCTGGCTACACCTTC. It yields the protein CASSEPDRGAAGYTF.

This clone was detected once. CDR3 residues: CASSALGTVRQETQYF. The CDR3 DNA sequence: TGTGCCAGCAGCGCCCTCGGGACTGTACGCCAAGAGACCCAGTACTTC. The genes are TRBV5-4 and TRBJ2-5; tentative D call: TRBD2 (6 bases). Per germline, CDR1 SGHNT and CDR2 YYREEE (reference sequence). V lost 4 bases to trimming and J lost 1 base, with 17 bases between them. CDR3 length equals 16 residues.

This rearrangement joins TRBV27 to TRBJ1-4, with D possibly being TRBD1 (6 bases). The germline V and J ends were trimmed by 5 bases and 5 bases, with 12 bases remaining between them. CDR1 is MNHEY, CDR2 SMNVEV, per germline (reference sequence). CDR3 length: 14 amino acids. CDR3 in amino acids: CASSPYGQNEKLFF. CDR3 DNA: TGTGCCAGCAGTCCCTACGGACAGAATGAAAAACTGTTTTTT.

The CDR3 DNA reads TGTGCCAGTAGTATATCAACAGGGAAAGGAAACACCATATATTTT. This encodes CASSISTGKGNTIYF. V and J are TRBV19 and TRBJ1-3; perhaps TRBD1 as D (6 bases). The germline gives CDR1 LNHDA, CDR2 SQIVND (reference sequence). The CDR3 covers 15 residues. The ends were cut back, 2 bases at V and 4 bases at J, with 12 bases in the middle.

The chain carries TRBV6-2 or TRBV6-3 and TRBJ1-5; weak D call: TRBD1 (6 bases). V lost 2 bases and J 6 bases, leaving 11 bases between the germline ends. Germline values: CDR1 MNHEY, CDR2 SVGEGT. There are 14 residues in the CDR3. CDR3 sequence (DNA): TGTGCCAGCAGTTACGGGGGGGCTAGTCAGCCCCAGCATTTT. This encodes CASSYGGASQPQHF.

V is TRBV12-5 and J is TRBJ2-2; 14 positions agree with TRBD2. Germline CDR1 and CDR2: LGHNT and FRNRAP. CDR3 length: 21 residues. Trimming took 2 bases from V and 2 from J; bases not matched to a gene: 13. The CDR3 region has the DNA TGTGCTAGTGGTTTGAATCTCCGGGGACTAGCGGGAGTTCGTAACACCGGGGAGCTGTTTTTT. Protein product: CASGLNLRGLAGVRNTGELFF.